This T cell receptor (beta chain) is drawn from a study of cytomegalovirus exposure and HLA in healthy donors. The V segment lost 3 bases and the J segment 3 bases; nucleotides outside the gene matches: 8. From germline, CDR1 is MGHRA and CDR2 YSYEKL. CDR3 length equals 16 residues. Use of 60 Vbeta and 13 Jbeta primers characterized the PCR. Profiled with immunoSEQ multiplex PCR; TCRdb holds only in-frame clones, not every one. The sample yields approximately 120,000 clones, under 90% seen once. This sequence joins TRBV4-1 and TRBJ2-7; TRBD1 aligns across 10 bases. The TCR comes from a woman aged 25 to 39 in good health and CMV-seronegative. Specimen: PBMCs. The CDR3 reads CASSHGQGGLYYEQYF. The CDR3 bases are TGCGCCAGCAGCCACGGACAGGGGGGACTTTACTACGAGCAGTACTTC.